This T cell receptor (beta chain) comes out of a study of OX40 agonist ivuxolimab in advanced cancers. Study-level background: Prior checkpoint blockade (anti-PD-1, anti-PD-L1 or anti-CTLA-4) was permitted; over 30% had it. Study findings and constraints: With doses of 0.1-3.0 mg/kg, partial responders showed among the lowest clonal expansion. The CD4+ and CD8+ T cells in the blood had expanded clonally by week 6 at 0.1 to 3.0 mg/kg.

Clones were read by immunoSEQ multiplex PCR, and TCRdb kept only the in-frame ones, dropping some. The top ten clones hold approximately 23% of a sample with around 14,000 clones, around 90% of them seen once. This clone was counted only a few times. The target antigen is unknown. A history of autoimmune disease or systemic immunosuppression excluded patients. This CDR3 comprises 16 residues. CDR1 and CDR2 from the germline V gene are SNHLY and FYNNEI. This clonotype was obtained from an adult with an advanced solid tumor such as melanoma, head and neck, liver or kidney cancer. The source material was CD4+ or CD8+ T cells sorted from blood, sampled in a trial of the OX40 agonist ivuxolimab. The chain is built from TRBV2 and TRBJ2-2; 9 bases align to TRBD1. In DNA, the CDR3 is TGTGCAGCAATTATGACTGGGACAGGGCGCAGCGGGGAGCTGTTTTTT. This gives the protein CAAIMTGTGRSGELFF.